This passage covers 32 T cell receptor beta chains from one sample sequenced in a study of cytomegalovirus exposure and HLA in healthy donors. The PCR employed 60 Vbeta primers together with 13 Jbeta primers. The data were produced by immunoSEQ multiplex PCR, yet TCRdb's version contains in-frame clones alone and is incomplete. The repertoire holds 150,000 to 200,000 clones, under 80% seen once, with around 3.1% in the top ten. Material for sequencing was PBMCs. These receptors all come from a female donor in good health and CMV-seronegative.

This clone was observed a single time. This chain links TRBV28 with TRBJ1-5; the match to TRBD1 covers 8 bases. Germline-derived CDR1 and CDR2 are MDHEN and SYDVKM. The length of the CDR3 is 15 residues. Trimming removed 4 bases from V and 0 bases from J; junction bases left unmatched: 2. The CDR3 DNA sequence: TGTGCCAGCAGTTCGACAGGGGTTAGCAATCAGCCCCAGCATTTT. This translates into CASSSTGVSNQPQHF.

The chain has TRBV27 and TRBJ1-6; the D gene is possibly TRBD1 (5 bases). Trimming removed 2 bases from V and 12 bases from J, with 11 bases in between. The CDR3 runs 13 residues. Germline V gene lookup returns CDR1 MNHEY and CDR2 SMNVEV (reference sequence). Written as DNA, the CDR3 is TGTGCCAGCAGTTTAAAACAGGATCTACCCCTCCACTTT. Translated: CASSLKQDLPLHF.

The chain links TRBV19 to TRBJ2-6; 7 bases match TRBD1. The junction had 8 bases not matched to a gene; V was cut back by 5 bases and J by 1 base. The V gene's germline CDR1 is LNHDA and CDR2 SQIVND (reference sequence). CDR3 length: 17 residues. In nucleotides, the CDR3 is TGTGCCAGTAGTTTACAGGGGTCCGGGTCTGGGGCCAACGTCCTGACTTTC. Its protein product is CASSLQGSGSGANVLTF.

The chain's CDR3 is CASSSPGLGLNEQFF. The CDR3 region has the DNA TGTGCCAGCAGCTCACCGGGACTAGGCCTCAATGAGCAGTTCTTC. V usage is TRBV7-2 and J usage is TRBJ2-1, with 8 bases fitting TRBD2. Germline lookup yields CDR1 SGHTA and CDR2 FQGNSA. Unmatched junction bases numbered 8, after V lost 4 bases and J lost 6 bases. CDR3 length equals 15 residues.

The rearrangement joins TRBV2 to TRBJ2-2; 7 nucleotides align to TRBD1. Germline assignment: CDR1 SNHLY and CDR2 FYNNEI. The V and J ends lost 5 bases and 1 base, in that order; junction bases with no gene match: 7. This CDR3 is built from 16 residues. The CDR3 region is CASSSTRTGNTGELFF. CDR3 bases: TGTGCCAGCAGTTCTACCCGGACAGGGAACACCGGGGAGCTGTTTTTT.

The chain is built from TRBV29-1 and TRBJ2-1; TRBD1 agrees at 7 bases. The CDR3 totals 16 residues. V lost 0 bases and J lost 1; bases outside the gene matches: 6. CDR1 is SQVTM and CDR2 is ANQGSEA in the germline V gene. CDR3 loop: CSVEDRTGPSYNEQFF. The CDR3 nucleotides are TGCAGCGTTGAAGATAGGACAGGCCCTTCCTACAATGAGCAGTTCTTC.

This clone appeared a single time. The chain combines TRBV11-2 with TRBJ2-7, with D possibly TRBD2 on 6 matching bases. The CDR3 covers 14 residues. V was cut by 2 bases and J by 4 bases, with 12 bases left in between. Germline V gene data show CDR1 as SGHAT and CDR2 as FQNNGV. In nucleotides, the CDR3 is TGTGCCAGCAGCTTATTGTCCGGGGGATACGAGCAGTACTTC. As protein: CASSLLSGGYEQYF.

The V and J genes are TRBV2 and TRBJ1-4, with 8 nucleotides matching TRBD1. From germline, CDR1 is SNHLY and CDR2 FYNNEI. Losses at the gene ends were 10 bases for V and 7 bases for J; bases not matched to a gene: 11. The CDR3 spans 14 residues. The CDR3: CATIPQGGGEKLFF. CDR3 nucleotide sequence: TGTGCCACCATACCACAGGGGGGGGGTGAAAAACTGTTTTTT.

The CDR3 DNA reads TGTGCCAGCAGCTCGGACTCAAGCTCCTACAATGAGCAGTTCTTC. This codes for CASSSDSSSYNEQFF. The chain combines TRBV7-7 with TRBJ2-1, with D perhaps TRBD2 (5 bases). The germline gives CDR1 SSHAT, CDR2 FNYEAQ (reference sequence). The CDR3 runs 15 residues. V was trimmed by 4 bases and J by 0 bases, leaving 10 bases between them.

This chain joins TRBV7-9 and TRBJ1-1, with D perhaps TRBD1 (6 bases). CDR3 length: 17 residues. Germline V gene lookup returns CDR1 SEHNR and CDR2 FQNEAQ (reference sequence). V was pared by 5 bases and J by 1 base, with 20 bases between. The CDR3 loop reads CASSLTRGGGGNTEAFF. The CDR3, as DNA: TGTGCCAGCAGCCTCACACGTGGGGGGGGCGGGAACACTGAAGCTTTCTTT.

This clone was picked up a small number of times. The V and J genes are TRBV5-4 and TRBJ2-2; unclear D gene. V lost 3 bases, J lost 5 bases, and 11 bases lay in between. This CDR3 has 14 residues. In germline, CDR1 is SGHNT, CDR2 YYREEE (reference sequence). The CDR3 nucleotides are TGTGCCAGCAGCTCCCTTTTAGTAACCGGGGAGCTGTTTTTT. Protein product: CASSSLLVTGELFF.

V is TRBV6-5 and J is TRBJ2-3, with D maybe TRBD1 (5 bases). The CDR3 covers 14 residues. Trimming removed 6 bases from V and 1 base from J, with 11 bases in between. Germline V gene sequence: CDR1 MNHEY, CDR2 SVGAGI. CDR3 DNA: TGTGCCAGCAGGACAGCCTTAGGCACAGATACGCAGTATTTT. Its protein product is CASRTALGTDTQYF.

This chain joins TRBV6-4 and TRBJ2-5; TRBD2 matches at 11 bases. The germline gives CDR1 MRHNA, CDR2 SNTAGT. V lost 2 bases and J lost 1; bases outside the gene matches: 0. The CDR3 loop spans 15 amino acids. The CDR3 DNA reads TGTGCCAGCAGTGACACTAGCGGGGGCCAAGAGACCCAGTACTTC. Residues: CASSDTSGGQETQYF.

The rearrangement uses TRBV7-3 and TRBJ1-4; possible D gene TRBD1, 6 bases. CDR3 size: 18 residues. The germline gives CDR1 SGHTA, CDR2 FQGTGA. V was trimmed by 3 bases and J by 0 bases, leaving 17 bases between them. The chain's CDR3 is CASSFPGAPVATNEKLFF. The CDR3 DNA follows: TGTGCCAGCAGCTTCCCAGGGGCTCCCGTCGCAACTAATGAAAAACTGTTTTTT.

The chain couples TRBV19 to TRBJ2-3; 11 bases are shared with TRBD1. This CDR3 comprises 16 residues. Germline CDR1 reads LNHDA; CDR2 reads SQIVND (reference sequence). V shed 5 bases, J shed 4 bases, and the junction held 8 bases outside the gene matches. The CDR3 nucleotides read TGTGCCAGTAGTTTCTGGACAGGGGGCGCAGCAGATACGCAGTATTTT. The encoded protein is CASSFWTGGAADTQYF.

CDR3 sequence reads: CASSFSGASSYNEQFF. In nucleotides, the CDR3 is TGTGCCAGCAGTTTTAGCGGGGCAAGCTCCTACAATGAGCAGTTCTTC. The V and J genes are TRBV28 and TRBJ2-1, with 8 bases aligning to TRBD2. V dropped 3 bases and J dropped 0; count of bases not matched to a gene: 4. CDR3 length equals 16 residues. Germline V CDR1 and CDR2: MDHEN, SYDVKM.

The V gene is TRBV27, the J gene TRBJ1-2, with D tentatively TRBD1 (5 bases). The germline gives CDR1 MNHEY, CDR2 SMNVEV (reference sequence). Deletions cut 3 bases from V and 3 bases from J, with 14 bases between. The CDR3 is 15 amino acids. The CDR3: CASSFKRQIDYGYTF. In nucleotides, the CDR3 is TGTGCCAGCAGTTTTAAAAGACAGATCGACTATGGCTACACCTTC.

This chain links TRBV27 with TRBJ1-4; D is uncertain. The germline V and J ends were trimmed by 6 bases and 2 bases, with 10 bases remaining between them. Germline CDR1 is MNHEY and CDR2 is SMNVEV (reference sequence). The CDR3 is made up of 14 amino acids. The CDR3 region is CASSRGSTNEKLFF. The CDR3 DNA is TGTGCCAGCAGCAGAGGGAGCACTAATGAAAAACTGTTTTTT.

This chain connects TRBV4-1 to TRBJ1-1; D is uncertain. The CDR3 has 16 residues. V was trimmed by 0 bases and J by 3 bases, leaving 14 bases between them. The germline V gene has CDR1 MGHRA and CDR2 YSYEKL. DNA for the CDR3: TGCGCCAGCAGCCAAGATTCCGGTACAGCAGACACTGAAGCTTTCTTT. Its protein product is CASSQDSGTADTEAFF.

This clone occurred a few times. The chain links TRBV15 to TRBJ2-7, with 10 bases matching TRBD1. The CDR3 runs to 13 residues. Germline CDR1 LNHNV, CDR2 YYDKDF (reference sequence). After removal of 6 bases from V and 5 bases from J, the junction contained 4 bases not matched to a gene. The CDR3 loop reads CATRTGGLDEQYF. DNA of the CDR3: TGTGCCACCAGGACAGGGGGCCTCGACGAGCAGTACTTC.

This clone appeared a few times. CDR3 DNA sequence: TGTGCCAGCAGCTTGGAGCCAGGGACAGTTGGTGCCCTTAATGAAAAACTGTTTTTT. Its protein product is CASSLEPGTVGALNEKLFF. The chain couples TRBV5-6 to TRBJ1-4, with TRBD1 matching over 7 bases. Unmatched junction bases numbered 15, after V lost 0 bases and J lost 4 bases. The CDR3 spans 19 residues. Germline CDR1 SGHDT, CDR2 YYEEEE.

The V and J genes are TRBV30 and TRBJ1-3; unclear D gene. The CDR3 length is 13 residues. With 0 bases removed from V and 3 bases from J, the gap between germline ends came to 6 bases. Germline V CDR1 and CDR2: GTSNPN, SVGIG (reference sequence). Here the CDR3 DNA reads TGTGCCTGGAGTGTGCAGGTTGGAAACACCATATATTTT. Its protein is CAWSVQVGNTIYF.

This clone was observed once. J is TRBJ1-2 and V is TRBV6-5, with 7 bases lining up with TRBD1. Germline trimming cut 1 base from V and 4 bases from J; bases unmatched to any gene: 3. Looked up from germline, CDR1 is MNHEY and CDR2 is SVGAGI. This CDR3 region has 14 residues. For the CDR3, the DNA is TGTGCCAGCAGTTACTACCAGGGGGGCTATGGCTACACCTTC. Translating gives CASSYYQGGYGYTF.

The gene calls are TRBV19 and TRBJ2-6, with unresolved D. This CDR3 is 13 amino acids long. CDR1 is LNHDA and CDR2 is SQIVND in the germline V gene (reference sequence). With 10 bases removed from V and 3 bases from J, the gap between germline ends came to 10 bases. The CDR3 spells CATSESGANVLTF. The CDR3 DNA reads TGTGCCACCTCGGAGAGTGGGGCCAACGTCCTGACTTTC.

This clone was seen a handful of times. The V call is TRBV27, the J call TRBJ2-7; D is unresolved. The germline CDR1 and CDR2 sequences are MNHEY and SMNVEV (reference sequence). This CDR3 spans 13 amino acids. Trimming removed 2 bases from V and 5 bases from J, with 10 bases in between. CDR3 amino acids: CASSLALGNEQYF. CDR3 DNA: TGTGCCAGCAGTTTAGCTCTAGGTAACGAGCAGTACTTC.

The chain recombines TRBV9 with TRBJ1-1; 8 positions agree with TRBD1. The CDR3 is 16 residues long. The V gene end was trimmed by 2 bases and the J gene end by 1 base; junction bases not matched to a gene: 7. Germline V gives CDR1 SGDLS, CDR2 YYNGEE. As DNA, the CDR3 is TGTGCCAGCAGCGTTTACAAGACAGGGGCGAACACTGAAGCTTTCTTT. Translation: CASSVYKTGANTEAFF. Full variable domain (outside the CDR3, taken from reference TRBV9 and TRBJ1-1): DSGVTQTPKHLITATGQRVTLRCSPRSGDLSVYWYQQSLDQGLQFLIQYYNGEERAKGNILERFSAQQFPDLHSELNLSSLELGDSALYFCASSVYKTGANTEAFFGQGTRLTVV.

The chain couples TRBV9 to TRBJ1-2; possible D gene TRBD1, 5 bases. CDR3 length equals 14 residues. Germline CDR1 is SGDLS and CDR2 is YYNGEE. V shed 7 bases and J shed 4 bases, with 17 bases lying between them. The CDR3 protein is CASSLGGTVYGYTF. CDR3 DNA: TGTGCCAGCTCCCTGGGGGGGACGGTCTATGGCTACACCTTC. Full variable domain (remainder filled in from reference TRBV9 and TRBJ1-2): DSGVTQTPKHLITATGQRVTLRCSPRSGDLSVYWYQQSLDQGLQFLIQYYNGEERAKGNILERFSAQQFPDLHSELNLSSLELGDSALYFCASSLGGTVYGYTFGSGTRLTVV.

V gene TRBV28 combines with J gene TRBJ1-2; D is undetermined. The germline V and J ends were trimmed by 3 bases and 0 bases, with 5 bases remaining between them. CDR3 size: 13 residues. Germline lookup yields CDR1 MDHEN and CDR2 SYDVKM. The CDR3 here is CASSFGSNYGYTF. Written as DNA, the CDR3 is TGTGCCAGCAGTTTCGGGTCTAACTATGGCTACACCTTC.

CDR3: CASSLEAGTGAEAFF. The CDR3 DNA reads as TGCGCCAGCAGCTTGGAGGCAGGGACAGGGGCTGAAGCTTTCTTT. The gene calls are TRBV5-1 and TRBJ1-1, with 10 bases lining up with TRBD1. The CDR3 extends over 15 amino acids. Germline V lookup: CDR1 SGHRS, CDR2 YFSETQ. Trimming removed 0 bases from V and 6 bases from J; junction bases left unmatched: 5.

This clone was detected once. The chain links TRBV5-1 to TRBJ2-1, with TRBD2 matching 9 bases. The CDR3 runs to 17 residues. J lost 0 bases, V lost 0 bases, and 4 bases had no gene match. Germline V gene sequence: CDR1 SGHRS, CDR2 YFSETQ. CDR3 coding DNA: TGCGCCAGCAGCTTGGGACTAGCGGAGCTCTCCTACAATGAGCAGTTCTTC. Translation: CASSLGLAELSYNEQFF. The entire variable domain, with the rest obtained from reference TRBV5-1 and TRBJ2-1, is as follows: KAGVTQTPRYLIKTRGQQVTLSCSPISGHRSVSWYQQTPGQGLQFLFEYFSETQRNKGNFPGRFSGRQFSNSRSEMNVSTLELGDSALYLCASSLGLAELSYNEQFFGPGTRLTVL.

The V call is TRBV28, the J call TRBJ1-5; D is perhaps TRBD1 (5 bases). The ends were cut back, 6 bases at V and 7 bases at J, with 16 bases in the middle. CDR1 is MDHEN, CDR2 SYDVKM, per germline. CDR3 length: 14 amino acids. The CDR3 DNA is TGTGCCAGCAGAAATGGGGGGGAAGGCCAGCCCCAGCATTTT. The encoded protein is CASRNGGEGQPQHF.

This rearrangement joins TRBV5-4 to TRBJ2-3, with a tentative D call TRBD2 (7 bases). The ends were cut back, 1 base at V and 6 bases at J, with 12 bases in the middle. CDR3 size: 14 residues. The V gene's germline CDR1 is SGHNT and CDR2 YYREEE (reference sequence). CDR3 protein: CASSLWGGGDTQYF. CDR3 nucleotides: TGTGCCAGCAGCTTGTGGGGGGGCGGGGATACGCAGTATTTT. Supplemented by reference TRBV5-4 and TRBJ2-3, the full variable domain reads ETGVTQSPTHLIKTRGQQVTLRCSSQSGHNTVSWYQQALGQGPQFIFQYYREEENGRGNFPPRFSGLQFPNYSSELNVNALELDDSALYLCASSLWGGGDTQYFGPGTRLTVL.